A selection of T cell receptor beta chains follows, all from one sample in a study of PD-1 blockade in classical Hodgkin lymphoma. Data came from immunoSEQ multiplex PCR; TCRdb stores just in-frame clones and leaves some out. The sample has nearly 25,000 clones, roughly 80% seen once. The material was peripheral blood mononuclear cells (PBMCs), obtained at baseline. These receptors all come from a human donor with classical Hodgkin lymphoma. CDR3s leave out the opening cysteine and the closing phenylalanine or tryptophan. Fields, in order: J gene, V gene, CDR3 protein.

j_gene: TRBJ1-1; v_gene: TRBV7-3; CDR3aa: ASSLTSAGGMNTEAF
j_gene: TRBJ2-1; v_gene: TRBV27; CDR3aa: ASSIWTSPNNEQF
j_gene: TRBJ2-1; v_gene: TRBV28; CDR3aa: ASSLYPDNEQF
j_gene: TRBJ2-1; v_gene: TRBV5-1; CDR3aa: ASSRTDNEQF
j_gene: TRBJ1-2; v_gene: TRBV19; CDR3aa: ASSTLSTGANYGYT
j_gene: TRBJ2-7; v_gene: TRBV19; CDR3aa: ASSIEAGVFYEQY
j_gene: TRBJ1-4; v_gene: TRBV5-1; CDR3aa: ASSPTGTGREKLF
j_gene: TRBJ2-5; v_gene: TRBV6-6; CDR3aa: ASSGLGETQY
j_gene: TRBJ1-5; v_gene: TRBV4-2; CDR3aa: ASSQVGQYSNQPQH
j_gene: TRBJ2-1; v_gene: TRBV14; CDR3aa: ASSPNYWTSVDNEQF
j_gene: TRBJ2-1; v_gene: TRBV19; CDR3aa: ASSTYPASYNEQF
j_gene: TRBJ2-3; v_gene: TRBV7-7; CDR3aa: ASSLGRTDTQY
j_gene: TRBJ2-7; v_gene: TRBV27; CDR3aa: ASSFLGQVLGEQY
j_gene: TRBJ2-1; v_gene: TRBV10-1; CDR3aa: ASSEASIYNEQF
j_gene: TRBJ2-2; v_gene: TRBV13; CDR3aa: ASSLRGHNTGELF
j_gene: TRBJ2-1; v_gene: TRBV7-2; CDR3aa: ASSLDGIGLNEQF
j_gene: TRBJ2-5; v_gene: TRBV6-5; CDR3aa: ASSYSTSGGQETQY
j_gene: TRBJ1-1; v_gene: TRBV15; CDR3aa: ATSRDPRQAF
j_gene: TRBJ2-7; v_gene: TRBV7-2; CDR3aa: ASSLAAGGYEQY
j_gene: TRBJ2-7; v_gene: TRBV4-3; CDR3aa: ASSQKRQNEQY
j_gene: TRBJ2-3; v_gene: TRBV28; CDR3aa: ASSLLPSGGTDTQY
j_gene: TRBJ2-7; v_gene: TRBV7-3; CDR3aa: ASSLGPGYEQY
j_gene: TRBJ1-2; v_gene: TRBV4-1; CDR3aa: ASSRDRVQGYT
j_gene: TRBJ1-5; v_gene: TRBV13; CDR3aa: ASSRRTGDDQPQH
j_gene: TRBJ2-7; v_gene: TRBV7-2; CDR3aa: ASSLAASGGFPYEQY
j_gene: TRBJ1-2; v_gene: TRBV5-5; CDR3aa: ASRGTGTVGSYGYT
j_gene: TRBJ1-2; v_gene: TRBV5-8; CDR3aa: ASSFGTTYGYT
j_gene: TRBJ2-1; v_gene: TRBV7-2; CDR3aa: ASTGGVWGSVQINEQF
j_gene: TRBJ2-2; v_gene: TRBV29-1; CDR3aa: SGGQGSNTGELF
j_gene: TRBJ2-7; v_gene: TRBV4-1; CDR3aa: ASSPLRDRNEQY
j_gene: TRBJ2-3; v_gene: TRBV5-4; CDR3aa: ASSLGATDTQY
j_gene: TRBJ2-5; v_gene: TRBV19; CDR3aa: ASSETSDETQY
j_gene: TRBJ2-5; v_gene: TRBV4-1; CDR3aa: ASSQDPAGVETQY
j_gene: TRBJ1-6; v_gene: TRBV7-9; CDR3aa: ASSLVGRTNYNSPLH
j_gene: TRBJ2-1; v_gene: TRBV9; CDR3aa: ASSVGGSSSYNEQF
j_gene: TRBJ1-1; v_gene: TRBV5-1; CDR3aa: ASSLDRGRNTEAF
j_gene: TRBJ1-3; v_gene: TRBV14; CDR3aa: ASSQDWSSGNTIY
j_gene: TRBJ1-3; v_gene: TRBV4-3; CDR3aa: ASSPDRGWDTIY
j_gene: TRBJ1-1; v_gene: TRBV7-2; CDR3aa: ASSPGTANTEAF
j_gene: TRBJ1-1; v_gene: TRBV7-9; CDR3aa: ASSFLGGTEAF
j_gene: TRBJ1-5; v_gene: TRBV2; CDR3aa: ASRGQGVQPQH
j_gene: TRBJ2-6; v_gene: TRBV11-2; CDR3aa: ASSLTGTGWPGANVLT
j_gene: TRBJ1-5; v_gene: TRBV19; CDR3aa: ASSPWARGYQPQH
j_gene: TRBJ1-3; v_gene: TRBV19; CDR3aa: ASSISATRFYSGNTIY
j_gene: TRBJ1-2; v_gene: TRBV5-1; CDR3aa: ASSSSQWGGYT
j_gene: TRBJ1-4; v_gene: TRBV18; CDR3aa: ASSPYNRGRNEKLF
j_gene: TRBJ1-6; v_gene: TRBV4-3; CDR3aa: ASSQMGHNNSPLH
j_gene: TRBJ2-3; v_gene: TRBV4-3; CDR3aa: ASSQDWGQSTDTQY
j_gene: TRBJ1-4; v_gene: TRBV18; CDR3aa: ASSLSHNEKLF
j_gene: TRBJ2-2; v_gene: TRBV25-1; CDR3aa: ASSSSKRGLYVTGELF
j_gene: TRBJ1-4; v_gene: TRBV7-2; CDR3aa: ASSLAGTGEGKKLF
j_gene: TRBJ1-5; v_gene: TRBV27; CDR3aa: ASSPLGGVGQPQH